This T cell receptor (delta chain) was recorded in a study of γδ T cells in repeated Plasmodium falciparum infection. Whole-study context: The natural-infection arm compared Malian children under seasonal malaria with matched Australian children.

TCRdb reprocessed the multiplex PCR reads through CATT. The repertoire consists of approximately 90,000 delta-chain clones, with approximately 0.92% occurring once and the leading ten covering roughly 9.5%. Germline-derived CDR1 and CDR2 are TSWWSYY and QGS. V was clipped by 4 bases and J by 4 bases; unmatched bases: 21. There are 19 residues in the CDR3. Flow sorting of PBMC yielded separate Vgamma9/Vdelta2+ and Vdelta2-negative gammadelta T cell populations for bulk repertoire analysis. This clone appeared a few times. This DNA translates differently at residue 8 from the TCRdb protein, which is that of a much larger clone; a read error is likely, and the protein shown is the DNA's own translation.

The sample comprised gamma-delta T cells from blood. This receptor was taken from a pool of human donors (malaria-infected and uninfected, not separated). The J gene is TRDJ1, the V gene TRDV1, with 7 bases identical to TRDD3. No J segment appears in TCRdb, so it was assigned here by matching the sequence to germline. The CDR3 protein is CALGGTAAAVLGRGDKLIF. For the CDR3, the DNA is TGTGCTCTTGGGGGAACTGCAGCAGCTGTACTGGGGCGGGGCGATAAACTCATCTTT.